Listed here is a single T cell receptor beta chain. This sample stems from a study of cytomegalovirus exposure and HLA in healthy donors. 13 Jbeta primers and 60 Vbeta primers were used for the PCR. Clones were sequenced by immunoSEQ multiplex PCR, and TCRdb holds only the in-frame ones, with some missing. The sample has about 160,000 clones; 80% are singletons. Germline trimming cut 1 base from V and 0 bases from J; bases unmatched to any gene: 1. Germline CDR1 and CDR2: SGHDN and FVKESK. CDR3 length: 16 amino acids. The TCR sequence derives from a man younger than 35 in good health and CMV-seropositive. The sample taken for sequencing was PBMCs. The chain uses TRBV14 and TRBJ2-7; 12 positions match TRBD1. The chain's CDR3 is CASSQGDRGLSYEQYF. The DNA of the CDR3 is TGTGCCAGCAGCCAAGGGGACAGGGGGCTCTCCTACGAGCAGTACTTC. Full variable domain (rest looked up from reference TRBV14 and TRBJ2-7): EAGVTQFPSHSVIEKGQTVTLRCDPISGHDNLYWYRRVMGKEIKFLLHFVKESKQDESGMPNNRFLAERTGGTYSTLKVQPAELEDSGVYFCASSQGDRGLSYEQYFGPGTRLTVT.